Listed below are T cell receptor beta chains from one sample, sequenced in a study of post-analysis software for immune sequencing data. In TCRdb, the PCR reads were re-called with MiXCR into one record per CDR3 protein. The table has a few hundred thousand distinct CDR3 sequences, approximately 42% seen once; the top ten hold about 7.6%. The sequenced sample was blood. The receptors originated from a girl aged 2-10 years with multiple sclerosis. The CDR3 runs from the conserved cysteine through the conserved F or W. Each record gives: D gene, J gene, clone size, V gene, CDR3 DNA, CDR3 protein. D genes are given only for firm matches. Some rows mark clone size as missing; the rest say once, few, many or name a class of expanded clone.

>-|TRBJ1-2|few|TRBV5-1
TGCGCCAGCAGCTTGGCAGGGGTCCATGGCTACACCTTC
CASSLAGVHGYTF
>-|TRBJ1-4|many|TRBV20-1
TGCAGTGCTAGTAACAGGATAGAGGAAAAACTGTTTTTT
CSASNRIEEKLFF
>-|TRBJ2-3|few|TRBV6-6
TGTGCCAGCAGCTTCCGAGTGCCTCCGGGGACAGATACGCAGTATTTT
CASSFRVPPGTDTQYF
>TRBD1|TRBJ2-4|-|TRBV28
TGTGCCAGCAGTTTAGGAAGGGGGCTAGGTGACATTCAGTACTTC
CASSLGRGLGDIQYF
>-|TRBJ1-1|-|TRBV20-1
TGCAGTGCTAGTTGGTGGGGGCGGTCTGAAGCTTTCTTT
CSASWWGRSEAFF
>-|TRBJ2-1|-|TRBV11-2
TGTGCCAGCAGCTTAGCGAGACAGGTCAATGAGCAGTTCTTC
CASSLARQVNEQFF
>TRBD1|TRBJ1-2|few|TRBV4-1
TGCGCCAGCAGCCAAGTCTCCGGGACAGACTATGGCTACACCTTC
CASSQVSGTDYGYTF
>-|TRBJ2-7|-|TRBV28
TGTGCCAGCAGTTCCCGGAGGGACGAGCAGTACTTC
CASSSRRDEQYF
>TRBD1|TRBJ2-5|many|TRBV4-1
TGCGCCAGCAGCCGGAGACAGGGTCAAGAGACCCAGTACTTC
CASSRRQGQETQYF
>-|TRBJ2-5|-|TRBV12-3/TRBV12-4
TGTGCCAGCCAATCCCAAGAGACCCAGTACTTC
CASQSQETQYF
>-|TRBJ2-5|-|TRBV18
TGTGCCAGCTCACCGGCGCGGACATCTAAACAAGAGACCCAGTACTTC
CASSPARTSKQETQYF
>TRBD2|TRBJ2-7|-|TRBV10-3
TGTGCCATCAGTGGGAAAGCGGGGGGAACCTACGAGCAGTACTTC
CAISGKAGGTYEQYF
>TRBD2|TRBJ2-1|-|TRBV7-9
TGTGCCAGCAGCACGTTACTAGCGGGAGAGGTTAACGAGCAGTTCTTC
CASSTLLAGEVNEQFF
>-|TRBJ1-5|few|TRBV7-9
TGTGCCAGCAGCTTAGGAGGACAACTCCAGCATTTT
CASSLGGQLQHF
>-|TRBJ1-4|few|TRBV7-9
TGTGCCAGCAGCTTAGAAGGGAATGAAAAACTGTTTTTT
CASSLEGNEKLFF
>-|TRBJ1-2|once|TRBV5-5
TGTGCCAGCAGCTGGGTGGCGACCCACTATGGCTACACCTTC
CASSWVATHYGYTF
>TRBD1|TRBJ2-7|few|TRBV10-3
TGTGCCATCAGTGATCTCCGGGACAGGGGTTCCTACGAGCAGTACTTC
CAISDLRDRGSYEQYF
>-|TRBJ1-2|-|TRBV7-9
TGTGCCAGCAGCTTAGTGGTAGAATGGGACTATGGCTACACCTTC
CASSLVVEWDYGYTF